This TCR beta chain emerged from a study of blood T cell repertoires in COVID-19. Study in general: Sites across the United States, Italy and Spain contributed samples from acute and convalescent COVID-19. The cDNA or gDNA used as material had been derived from T cells, B-cell-depleted T cells, or PBMCs.

In the original processing: How many nucleated cells were present was estimated from reference gene primer amplification. The method was immunoSEQ multiplex PCR; TCRdb's version includes in-frame clones alone and lacks a portion of them. V and J calls and clone size follow that table, whereas D and trimming were derived from the DNA. The repertoire holds around 300,000 clones, roughly 89% seen once, with 0.85% to 1% in the top ten. This clone was seen a few times. V lost 3 bases, J lost 4 bases, and 12 bases stayed unmatched. Germline CDR1 reads KGHSH; CDR2 reads LQKENI. The length of the CDR3 is 17 residues.

The chain has TRBV18 and TRBJ1-2; 9 bases are a match to TRBD1. This TCR came from a woman aged 40 to 50 who had recovered from COVID-19. Source material: peripheral blood. CDR3: CASSPTYGDRVAYGYTF. The CDR3 DNA reads TGTGCCAGCTCACCTACATATGGGGACAGGGTTGCCTATGGCTACACCTTC.